This note documents a single T cell receptor beta chain sequence. Its recognized antigen is unknown. The input lacks base qualities; no much larger clone sits a single base away. The CDR3 regions of human TCRbeta chains were subjected to immunosequencing. The study's processing was this. TCRs in the repertoires were compared against a reference library of SARS-CoV-2-specific TCRs that had been generated with the MIRA antigen-specificity platform. Breadth was defined as the fraction of unique TCRs that were SARS-CoV-2-associated, and depth was defined as the fraction of total T cells that were SARS-CoV-2-associated. Using the MIRA data, each spike-specific TCR was mapped to the spike region that the TCR reacts to and placed in a CD4 or CD8 class. Log10-transformed breadth and depth values were compared by one-way ANOVA with Sidak's multiple comparisons tests. Not all clones reach the TCRdb copy of this immuneACCESS table, which keeps in-frame sequences only. Checked studies attribute under half of the gap to unresolved V genes and leave the rest unexplained. V and J calls and clone size follow that table, whereas D and trimming were derived from the DNA. In all, the sample holds approximately 100,000 clones, and 90% of those were seen once. 1% to 1.5% of the sample comes from the top ten.

The sample is drawn from a study of T cell responses to AZD1222 COVID-19 vaccine (dated by TCRdb to about 2021). With respect to the entire study: AZD1222 recipients with second doses at about 4 weeks or about 12 weeks were pooled, because spike-specific TCR depth and breadth did not differ between schedules. Trial participants were enrolled by age into subgroups of 18-55, 56-69 and 70-plus years, and about 150, 27 and 61 TCR-sequenced participants, respectively, were included in these subgroups. TCR sequencing was performed for roughly 250 trial participants, of whom around 200 were given two doses of AZD1222 and about 25 were given two doses of MenACWY control vaccine. Results the study describes overall, beyond this receptor: After two AZD1222 doses, spike-specific TCR breadth and depth were significantly higher than at day 0 and than in MenACWY recipients. Participants were mostly white British, with more females than males. The authors suggested clonal diversity may have been underestimated. No day 14 peak-response samples were available, so repertoires were characterized only after the peak T cell response. Nearly half of unique spike-specific TCRs reportedly recognized epitopes outside regions mutated in the B.1.351 and B.1.1.7 variants. Conclusions about previously exposed vaccinees were limited because only six AZD1222 recipients were SARS-CoV-2 seropositive at baseline. CD4 TCRs associated with the vaccine covered the entire spike protein, and the dominant responses were in regions 160-218 and 743-854. The 56-69-year group was small, and its depth increase did not reach significance, likely because of low power.

This sample's time point label indicates: baseline before first vaccination. Vaccinee samples were obtained from the UK trials COV001 and COV002, which included a single-blind randomized controlled phase 2/3 trial of AZD1222 (ChAdOx1 nCoV-19) in healthy adults. For TCRbeta chain sequencing, PBMC samples were collected from trial participants at day 0 and at day 28 after the second dose. Based on the germline V gene (reference sequence), the CDR1 and CDR2 sequences are LGHDT and YNNKEL. The CDR3 goes from the cysteine to the phenylalanine over 11 residues. Of the read, only the CDR3 DNA is kept; its 33 bases are in frame from base 1. V loses 7 bases, J loses 9 bases, and the germline ends lie 10 bases apart.

This specimen consisted of peripheral blood, obtained on day 0 of AZD1222 vaccination. The sequence joins TRBV3-1 (or the pseudogene TRBV3-2) to TRBJ2-1; tentative D gene TRBD2, with 5 bases matching. This sequence was found in an adult in good health. The CDR3 reads as follows: CASTYGGEQFF. The DNA reads as follows: TGTGCCAGCACCTACGGAGGTGAGCAGTTCTTC.